This T cell receptor beta chain was captured in a study of cytomegalovirus exposure and HLA in healthy donors. Study-wide points: HLA alleles were associated with 16,951 TCR beta sequences in a later analysis at 0.05 false discovery rate. High sensitivity and specificity were reportedly achieved when the classifier diagnosed cytomegalovirus status.

PCR primers comprised 60 Vbeta and 13 Jbeta primers. The repertoire was sequenced with immunoSEQ multiplex PCR; TCRdb's copy has only in-frame clones and lacks some. The repertoire holds around 170,000 clones, with 81% as singletons. Of note for this clone: Its target is not known.

Germline V gives CDR1 SGHNT, CDR2 YENEEA. Between the trimmed V and J ends, which lost 1 base and 3 bases, there was a span of 12 bases. CDR3 length equals 15 residues. The sequenced sample consisted of PBMCs. This TCR came from a man in his forties or fifties in good health and CMV-seronegative. This chain connects TRBV11-3 to TRBJ1-1; D unresolved. CDR3 protein: CASSLGFGSDTEAFF. Here the CDR3 DNA reads TGTGCCAGCAGCTTAGGTTTCGGGAGTGACACTGAAGCTTTCTTT. The variable domain in full, with the rest retrieved from reference TRBV11-3 and TRBJ1-1, is EAGVVQSPRYKIIEKKQPVAFWCNPISGHNTLYWYLQNLGQGPELLIRYENEEAVDDSQLPKDRFSAERLKGVDSTLKIQPAELGDSAVYLCASSLGFGSDTEAFFGQGTRLTVV.